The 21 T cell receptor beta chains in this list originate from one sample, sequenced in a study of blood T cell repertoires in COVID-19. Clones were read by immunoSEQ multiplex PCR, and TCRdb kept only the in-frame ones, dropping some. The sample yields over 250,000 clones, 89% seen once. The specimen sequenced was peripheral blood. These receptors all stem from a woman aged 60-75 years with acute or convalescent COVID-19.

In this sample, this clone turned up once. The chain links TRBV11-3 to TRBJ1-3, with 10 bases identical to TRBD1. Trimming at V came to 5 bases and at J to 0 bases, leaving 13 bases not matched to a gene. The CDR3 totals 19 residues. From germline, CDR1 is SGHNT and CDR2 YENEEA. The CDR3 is CASSPGQGKSTDSGNTIYF. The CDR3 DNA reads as TGTGCCAGCAGCCCGGGACAGGGGAAATCCACGGACTCTGGAAACACCATATATTTT.

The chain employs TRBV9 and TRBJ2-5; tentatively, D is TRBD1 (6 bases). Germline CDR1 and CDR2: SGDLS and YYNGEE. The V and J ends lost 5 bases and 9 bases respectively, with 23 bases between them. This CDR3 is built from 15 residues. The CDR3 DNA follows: TGTGCCAGCAGTGCGACCTGGACAGCGCCAGGGGCCCAGTACTTC. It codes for CASSATWTAPGAQYF.

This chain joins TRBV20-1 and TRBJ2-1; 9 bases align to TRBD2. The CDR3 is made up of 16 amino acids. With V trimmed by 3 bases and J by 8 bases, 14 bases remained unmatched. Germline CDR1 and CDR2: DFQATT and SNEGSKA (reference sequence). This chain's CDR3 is CSASALAGTWTDEQFF. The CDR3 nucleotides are TGCAGTGCTAGTGCCCTAGCGGGAACCTGGACCGATGAGCAGTTCTTC.

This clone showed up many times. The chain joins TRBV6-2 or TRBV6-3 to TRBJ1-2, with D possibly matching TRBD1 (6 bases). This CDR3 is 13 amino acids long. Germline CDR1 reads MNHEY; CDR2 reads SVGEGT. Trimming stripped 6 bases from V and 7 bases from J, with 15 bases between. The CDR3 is CASSEPDSRGYTF. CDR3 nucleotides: TGTGCCAGCAGCGAACCGGACAGCCGTGGCTACACCTTC.

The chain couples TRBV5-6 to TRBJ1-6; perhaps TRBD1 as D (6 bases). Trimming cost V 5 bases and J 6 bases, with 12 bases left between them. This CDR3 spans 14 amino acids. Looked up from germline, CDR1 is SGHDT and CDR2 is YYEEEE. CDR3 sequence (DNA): TGTGCCAGCAGTCCCGGGACACCTAATTCACCCCTCCACTTT. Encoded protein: CASSPGTPNSPLHF.

CDR3 DNA sequence: TGTGCCAGCAGTGAGGACAGGTCGTACAATGAGCAGTTCTTC. Protein product: CASSEDRSYNEQFF. This chain uses TRBV2 with TRBJ2-1; 7 nucleotides align to TRBD1. The V and J ends lost 3 bases and 4 bases, in that order; junction bases with no gene match: 3. CDR3 size: 14 residues. CDR1 and CDR2 from the germline V gene are SNHLY and FYNNEI. Combining the CDR3 with reference TRBV2 and TRBJ2-1 gives the whole variable domain EPEVTQTPSHQVTQMGQEVILRCVPISNHLYFYWYRQILGQKVEFLVSFYNNEISEKSEIFDDQFSVERPDGSNFTLKIRSTKLEDSAMYFCASSEDRSYNEQFFGPGTRLTVL.

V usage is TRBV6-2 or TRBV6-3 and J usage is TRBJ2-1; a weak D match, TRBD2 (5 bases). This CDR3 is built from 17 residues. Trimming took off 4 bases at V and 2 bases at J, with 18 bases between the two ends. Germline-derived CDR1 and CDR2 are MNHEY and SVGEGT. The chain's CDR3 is CASSSGLDRKTYNEQFF. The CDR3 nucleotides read TGTGCCAGCAGTTCAGGACTGGATCGAAAAACCTACAATGAGCAGTTCTTC.

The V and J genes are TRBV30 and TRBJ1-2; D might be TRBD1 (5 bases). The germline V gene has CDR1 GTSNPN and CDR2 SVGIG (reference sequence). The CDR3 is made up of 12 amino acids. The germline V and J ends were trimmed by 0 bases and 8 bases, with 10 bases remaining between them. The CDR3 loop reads CAWSVRGLGYTF. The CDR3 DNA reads TGTGCCTGGAGTGTACGGGGACTCGGCTACACCTTC.

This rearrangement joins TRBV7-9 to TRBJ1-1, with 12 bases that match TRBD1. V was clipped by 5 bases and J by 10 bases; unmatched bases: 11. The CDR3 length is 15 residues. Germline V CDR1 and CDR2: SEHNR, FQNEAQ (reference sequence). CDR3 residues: CASSSVSGTGGRAFF. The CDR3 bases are TGTGCCAGCAGCAGTGTCTCCGGGACAGGGGGCAGAGCTTTCTTT.

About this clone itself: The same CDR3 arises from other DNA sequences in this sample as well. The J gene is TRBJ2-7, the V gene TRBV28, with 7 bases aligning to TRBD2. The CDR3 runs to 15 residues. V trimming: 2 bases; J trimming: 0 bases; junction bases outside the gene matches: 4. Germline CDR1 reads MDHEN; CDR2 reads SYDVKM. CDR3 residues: CASSLGGGSSYEQYF. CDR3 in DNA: TGTGCCAGCAGTTTAGGGGGAGGGAGCTCCTACGAGCAGTACTTC. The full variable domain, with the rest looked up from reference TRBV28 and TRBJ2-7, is DVKVTQSSRYLVKRTGEKVFLECVQDMDHENMFWYRQDPGLGLRLIYFSYDVKMKEKGDIPEGYSVSREKKERFSLILESASTNQTSMYLCASSLGGGSSYEQYFGPGTRLTVT.

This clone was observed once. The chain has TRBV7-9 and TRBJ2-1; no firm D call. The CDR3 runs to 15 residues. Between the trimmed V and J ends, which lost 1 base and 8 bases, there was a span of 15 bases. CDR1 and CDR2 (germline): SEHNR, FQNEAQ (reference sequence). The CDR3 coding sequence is TGTGCCAGCAGCTTAGTATCCGGTCTTTATGATGAGCAGTTCTTC. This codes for CASSLVSGLYDEQFF.

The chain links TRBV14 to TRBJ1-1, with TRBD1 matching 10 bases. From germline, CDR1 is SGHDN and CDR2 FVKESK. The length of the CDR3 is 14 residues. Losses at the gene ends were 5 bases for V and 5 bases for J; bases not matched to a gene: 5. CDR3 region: CASSKDRGGTEAFF. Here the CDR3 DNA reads TGTGCCAGCAGCAAGGACAGGGGGGGAACTGAAGCTTTCTTT. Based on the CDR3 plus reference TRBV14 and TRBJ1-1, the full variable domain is EAGVTQFPSHSVIEKGQTVTLRCDPISGHDNLYWYRRVMGKEIKFLLHFVKESKQDESGMPNNRFLAERTGGTYSTLKVQPAELEDSGVYFCASSKDRGGTEAFFGQGTRLTVV.

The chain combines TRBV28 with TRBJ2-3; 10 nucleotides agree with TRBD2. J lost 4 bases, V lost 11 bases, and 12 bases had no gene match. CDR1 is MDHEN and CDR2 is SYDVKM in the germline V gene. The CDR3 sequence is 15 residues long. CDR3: CASLQAGGPSDTQYF. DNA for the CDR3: TGTGCCTCACTTCAAGCGGGGGGGCCCTCAGATACGCAGTATTTT.

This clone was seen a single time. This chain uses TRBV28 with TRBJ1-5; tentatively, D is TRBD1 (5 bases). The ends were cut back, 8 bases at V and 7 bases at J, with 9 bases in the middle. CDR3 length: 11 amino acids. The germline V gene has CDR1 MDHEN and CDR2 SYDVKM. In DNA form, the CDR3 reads TGTGCCAGCCAGACAGTCCAGCCCCAGCATTTT. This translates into CASQTVQPQHF.

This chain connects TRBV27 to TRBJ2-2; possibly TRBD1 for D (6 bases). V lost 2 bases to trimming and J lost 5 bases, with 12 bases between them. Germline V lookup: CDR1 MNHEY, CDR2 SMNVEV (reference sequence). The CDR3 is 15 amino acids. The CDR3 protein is CASSLTRTGTGELFF. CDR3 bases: TGTGCCAGCAGTTTAACCAGAACAGGGACCGGGGAGCTGTTTTTT.

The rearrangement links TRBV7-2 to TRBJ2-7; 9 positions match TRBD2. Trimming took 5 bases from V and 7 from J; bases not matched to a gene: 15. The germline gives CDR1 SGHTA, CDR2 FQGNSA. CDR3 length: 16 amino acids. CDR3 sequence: CASSPVTSGGPGEQYF. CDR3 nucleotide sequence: TGTGCCAGCAGCCCGGTTACAAGCGGGGGGCCGGGGGAGCAGTACTTC.

The CDR3 nucleotides read TGTGCCAGCAGCCGTCCGGGGACAGGGGGGACCGGAGTTCGCACCATATATTTT. The encoded protein is CASSRPGTGGTGVRTIYF. The chain recombines TRBV3-1 (or the pseudogene TRBV3-2) with TRBJ1-3; the match to TRBD1 covers 11 bases. CDR1 is LGHDT and CDR2 is YNNKEL in the germline V gene (reference sequence). V was pared by 4 bases and J by 9 bases, with 17 bases of the junction left unmatched. The CDR3 extends over 18 amino acids.

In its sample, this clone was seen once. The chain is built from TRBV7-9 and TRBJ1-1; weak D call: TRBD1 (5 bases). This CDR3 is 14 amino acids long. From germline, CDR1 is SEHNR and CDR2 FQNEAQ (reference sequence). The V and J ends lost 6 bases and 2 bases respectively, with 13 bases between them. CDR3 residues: CASRGAGPNTEAFF. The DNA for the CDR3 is TGTGCCAGCAGAGGGGCAGGGCCAAACACTGAAGCTTTCTTT. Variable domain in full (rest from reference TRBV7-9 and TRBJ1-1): DTGVSQNPRHKITKRGQNVTFRCDPISEHNRLYWYRQTLGQGPEFLTYFQNEAQLEKSRLLSDRFSAERPKGSFSTLEIQRTEQGDSAMYLCASRGAGPNTEAFFGQGTRLTVV.

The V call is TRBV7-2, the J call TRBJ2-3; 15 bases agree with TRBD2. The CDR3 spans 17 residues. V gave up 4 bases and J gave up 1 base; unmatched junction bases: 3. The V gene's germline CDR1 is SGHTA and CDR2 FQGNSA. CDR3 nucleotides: TGTGCCAGCAGCTCAGGACTAGCGGGGGGGCGCACAGATACGCAGTATTTT. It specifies CASSSGLAGGRTDTQYF.

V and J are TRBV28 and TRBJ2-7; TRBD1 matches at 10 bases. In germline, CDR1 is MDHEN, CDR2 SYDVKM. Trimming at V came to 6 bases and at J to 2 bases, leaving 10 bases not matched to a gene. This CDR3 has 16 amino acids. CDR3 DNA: TGTGCCAGCAGACCTCTTACCGGGACAGGGGCCTACGAGCAGTACTTC. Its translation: CASRPLTGTGAYEQYF. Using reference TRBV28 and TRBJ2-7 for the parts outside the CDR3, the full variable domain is DVKVTQSSRYLVKRTGEKVFLECVQDMDHENMFWYRQDPGLGLRLIYFSYDVKMKEKGDIPEGYSVSREKKERFSLILESASTNQTSMYLCASRPLTGTGAYEQYFGPGTRLTVT.

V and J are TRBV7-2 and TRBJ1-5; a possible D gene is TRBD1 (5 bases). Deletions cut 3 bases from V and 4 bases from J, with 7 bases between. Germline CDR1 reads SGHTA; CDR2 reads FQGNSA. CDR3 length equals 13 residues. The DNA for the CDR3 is TGTGCCAGCAGCTTCGACAGTAATCAGCCCCAGCATTTT. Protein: CASSFDSNQPQHF.